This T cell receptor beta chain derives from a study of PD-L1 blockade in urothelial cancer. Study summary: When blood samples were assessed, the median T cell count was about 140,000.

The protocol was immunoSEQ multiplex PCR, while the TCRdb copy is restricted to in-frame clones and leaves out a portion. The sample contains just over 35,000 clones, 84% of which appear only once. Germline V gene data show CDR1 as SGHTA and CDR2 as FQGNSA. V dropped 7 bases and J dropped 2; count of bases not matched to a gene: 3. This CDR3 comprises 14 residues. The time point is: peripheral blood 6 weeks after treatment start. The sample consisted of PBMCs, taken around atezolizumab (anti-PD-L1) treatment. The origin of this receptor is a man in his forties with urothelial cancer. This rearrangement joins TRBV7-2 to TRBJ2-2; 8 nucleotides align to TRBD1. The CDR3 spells CASTRGLNTGELFF. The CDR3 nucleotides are TGTGCCAGCACCAGGGGGCTTAACACCGGGGAGCTGTTTTTT. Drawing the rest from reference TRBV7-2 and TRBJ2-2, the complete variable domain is GAGVSQSPSNKVTEKGKDVELRCDPISGHTALYWYRQSLGQGLEFLIYFQGNSAPDKSGLPSDRFSAERTGGSVSTLTIQRTQQEDSAVYLCASTRGLNTGELFFGEGSRLTVL.